This T cell receptor beta chain comes out of a study of cytomegalovirus exposure and HLA in healthy donors. Trimming at V came to 4 bases and at J to 0 bases, leaving 9 bases not matched to a gene. The length of the CDR3 is 16 residues. Germline CDR1 and CDR2: SNHLY and FYNNEI. Using immunoSEQ multiplex PCR, the repertoire was profiled, and TCRdb retains in-frame clones only, with some absent. This table has some 150,000 clones, approximately 91% appearing once. The chain is built from TRBV2 and TRBJ2-7; 7 bases match TRBD1. This receptor was taken from a woman aged 18-35 years in good health and CMV-seropositive. The sample comprised PBMCs. This chain's CDR3 is CASSGAGTVSSYEQYF. The CDR3 coding sequence is TGTGCCAGCAGTGGAGCCGGGACAGTGAGCTCCTACGAGCAGTACTTC.